Listed below are T cell receptor beta chains from one sample, sequenced in a study of chemoradiotherapy in HPV16-positive cancers. Here immunoSEQ multiplex PCR was the method, and the copy in TCRdb shows in-frame clones only, minus some. The sample holds approximately 480 clones; roughly nine tenths are singletons and the top ten take 10% to 12%. Here the sequenced sample was tumor tissue, taken from a patient who underwent chemoradiotherapy. Receptor source: a human donor with HPV-associated anogenital cancer. CDR3s include the opening cysteine and the closing phenylalanine or tryptophan. A D gene is named only where the DNA matches it firmly. Part of the rows lack a size; the others show once, few, many or a class for expanded clones.

V,D,length,size,J,DNA,CDR3
TRBV2,TRBD1,15,.,TRBJ2-6,TGTGCCAGCAGTTTACAGGGGTCTGGGGCCAACGTCCTGACTTTC,CASSLQGSGANVLTF
TRBV28,.,15,once,TRBJ2-5,TGTGCCAGCAGGCGGAGGGGGGCATCCAGGGAGACCCAGTACTTC,CASRRRGASRETQYF
TRBV6-1,TRBD2,16,.,TRBJ2-1,TGTGCCAGCAGTGAAGCAGGACTAGCGGGGGCCAATGAGCAGTTCTTC,CASSEAGLAGANEQFF
TRBV6-1,.,18,.,TRBJ2-1,TGTGCCAGCAGTGAAGAATTAAGCGTTGGTCTTCCCTACAATGAGCAGTTCTTC,CASSEELSVGLPYNEQFF
TRBV6-6,.,15,.,TRBJ2-7,TGTGCCAGCAGTTACTCAACTACTAGCTCCTACGAGCAGTACTTC,CASSYSTTSSYEQYF
TRBV7-8,.,11,once,TRBJ2-7,TGTGCCAGCAGCTTTAGGTGGGAGCAGTACTTC,CASSFRWEQYF
TRBV5-1,TRBD1,15,.,TRBJ2-1,TGCGCCAGCAGCCACCGGGACAGGGGGGTCAATGAGCAGTTCTTC,CASSHRDRGVNEQFF
TRBV11-2,.,13,.,TRBJ1-1,TGTGCCAGCAGCTTAGGAGTGAACACTGAAGCTTTCTTT,CASSLGVNTEAFF
TRBV9,.,17,.,TRBJ2-3,TGTGCCAGCAGCCCCGAGGTGGGGGCCGCTTTCACAGATACGCAGTATTTT,CASSPEVGAAFTDTQYF
TRBV10-3,.,15,.,TRBJ2-6,TGTGCCATCAGTGAGTTGGGCTCTGGGGCCAACGTCCTGACTTTC,CAISELGSGANVLTF
TRBV27,TRBD1,15,.,TRBJ1-6,TGTGCCAGCAGTTCAAAACAGGGGAATACATCACCCCTCCACTTT,CASSSKQGNTSPLHF
TRBV2,.,11,.,TRBJ2-2,TGTGCCAGCAGTGTTGACCGGGAGCTGTTTTTT,CASSVDRELFF
TRBV21-1,.,16,.,TRBJ2-3,TGTGCCAGCAGGTCAATAGCGGGGGGATTCACAGATACGCAGTATTTT,CASRSIAGGFTDTQYF
TRBV4-2,.,11,few,TRBJ1-1,TGTGCCAGCAGCCAGGGCGCTGAAGCTTTCTTT,CASSQGAEAFF
TRBV11-2,.,13,.,TRBJ2-7,TGTGCCAGCAGCCCCCAAGGGGTCTACGAGCAGTACTTC,CASSPQGVYEQYF
TRBV4-1,TRBD1,15,.,TRBJ2-5,TGCGCCAGCAGCCAAGAACAGGGGGCCCGAGAGACCCAGTACTTC,CASSQEQGARETQYF
TRBV4-3,.,12,.,TRBJ2-7,TGCGCCAGCAGCCAAGGGGGGGAGGAGCAGTACTTC,CASSQGGEEQYF
TRBV30,.,12,.,TRBJ2-7,TGTGCCGGGAGCAGGGGTGGCTACGAGCAGTACTTC,CAGSRGGYEQYF
TRBV9,.,14,.,TRBJ1-2,TGTGCCAGCAGCGAGGGGCTAGGGAACTATGGCTACACCTTC,CASSEGLGNYGYTF
TRBV2,.,13,.,TRBJ1-4,TGTGCCAGCAGTGAAGAACCCAATGAAAAACTGTTTTTT,CASSEEPNEKLFF